This is a list of T cell receptor beta chains from one sample in a study of glioma-infiltrating T cells after dendritic cell vaccination. The data were produced by immunoSEQ multiplex PCR, yet TCRdb's version contains in-frame clones alone and is incomplete. This table has approximately 91,000 clones, 75% to 90% appearing once. The specimen comprised blood, sampled after dendritic cell vaccination. The source is a human donor with glioblastoma. Both conserved end residues are part of each CDR3. D genes are given only for firm matches. A row's size may be missing; if present it is once, few, many or a size class.

d_call: TRBD2
v_call: TRBV10-1
cdr3_length: 14
clone_size: .
j_call: TRBJ2-1
cdr3_aa: CASSRLATYNEQFF
cdr3_nt: TGCGCCAGCAGCAGACTAGCAACGTACAATGAGCAGTTCTTC

d_call: .
v_call: TRBV6-5
cdr3_length: 14
clone_size: .
j_call: TRBJ1-1
cdr3_aa: CASSYAAANTEAFF
cdr3_nt: TGTGCCAGCAGTTACGCGGCCGCGAACACTGAAGCTTTCTTT

d_call: TRBD2
v_call: TRBV7-9
cdr3_length: 16
clone_size: once
j_call: TRBJ2-1
cdr3_aa: CASSPGVGLAGGPKFF
cdr3_nt: TGTGCCAGCAGCCCAGGAGTCGGACTAGCGGGGGGGCCGAAGTTCTTC

d_call: .
v_call: TRBV4-2
cdr3_length: 17
clone_size: .
j_call: TRBJ1-2
cdr3_aa: CASSQGLIEQYFYGYTF
cdr3_nt: TGTGCCAGCAGCCAAGGCCTGATAGAACAGTACTTCTATGGCTACACCTTC

d_call: .
v_call: TRBV2
cdr3_length: 15
clone_size: .
j_call: TRBJ2-1
cdr3_aa: CASRNQGLYANEQFF
cdr3_nt: TGTGCCAGCAGAAATCAGGGACTCTACGCCAATGAGCAGTTCTTC

d_call: .
v_call: TRBV7-9
cdr3_length: 14
clone_size: .
j_call: TRBJ2-7
cdr3_aa: CASSFGTGSYEQYF
cdr3_nt: TGTGCCAGCAGCTTTGGGACTGGAAGCTACGAGCAGTACTTC

d_call: TRBD2
v_call: TRBV5-1
cdr3_length: 16
clone_size: .
j_call: TRBJ2-1
cdr3_aa: CASSLDPSGSGNEQFF
cdr3_nt: TGCGCCAGCAGCTTGGATCCTAGCGGGAGCGGGAATGAGCAGTTCTTC

d_call: .
v_call: TRBV2
cdr3_length: 16
clone_size: once
j_call: TRBJ1-2
cdr3_aa: CASSERAGSTVEGYTF
cdr3_nt: TGTGCCAGCAGTGAAAGGGCTGGGAGTACGGTAGAGGGCTACACCTTC

d_call: .
v_call: TRBV2
cdr3_length: 13
clone_size: .
j_call: TRBJ1-1
cdr3_aa: CASSEARGTEAFF
cdr3_nt: TGTGCCAGCAGTGAAGCGCGGGGCACTGAAGCTTTCTTT

d_call: .
v_call: TRBV7-3
cdr3_length: 15
clone_size: .
j_call: TRBJ2-1
cdr3_aa: CASSLGTSSYNEQFF
cdr3_nt: TGTGCCAGCAGCTTAGGTACTAGCTCCTACAATGAGCAGTTCTTC

d_call: .
v_call: TRBV5-6
cdr3_length: 14
clone_size: medium-sized
j_call: TRBJ2-2
cdr3_aa: CASSFGVVAGELFF
cdr3_nt: TGTGCCAGCAGCTTCGGGGTTGTGGCCGGGGAGCTGTTTTTT

d_call: .
v_call: TRBV5-1
cdr3_length: 16
clone_size: .
j_call: TRBJ2-6
cdr3_aa: CASSLASFAGANVLTF
cdr3_nt: TGCGCCAGCAGCTTGGCGTCGTTTGCTGGGGCCAACGTCCTGACTTTC

d_call: TRBD1
v_call: TRBV5-3
cdr3_length: 15
clone_size: .
j_call: TRBJ1-1
cdr3_aa: CARSKHRGQGTEAFF
cdr3_nt: TGTGCCAGAAGTAAGCACAGGGGGCAGGGGACTGAAGCTTTCTTT

d_call: TRBD2
v_call: TRBV5-1
cdr3_length: 16
clone_size: once
j_call: TRBJ2-1
cdr3_aa: CASLLGVAGIHNEQFF
cdr3_nt: TGCGCCAGCTTACTGGGGGTAGCGGGCATACACAATGAGCAGTTCTTC

d_call: TRBD1
v_call: TRBV7-2
cdr3_length: 14
clone_size: .
j_call: TRBJ1-2
cdr3_aa: CASSRRQGPDGYTF
cdr3_nt: TGTGCCAGCAGCCGAAGACAGGGCCCCGATGGCTACACCTTC

d_call: TRBD2
v_call: TRBV19
cdr3_length: 16
clone_size: .
j_call: TRBJ2-5
cdr3_aa: CASSTRSGRVRETQYF
cdr3_nt: TGTGCCAGTAGTACCCGAAGCGGGAGGGTTCGGGAGACCCAGTACTTC

d_call: .
v_call: TRBV19
cdr3_length: 13
clone_size: .
j_call: TRBJ1-3
cdr3_aa: CASSIDLVNTIYF
cdr3_nt: TGTGCCAGTAGTATAGATTTAGTAAACACCATATATTTT

d_call: TRBD1
v_call: TRBV6-5
cdr3_length: 15
clone_size: .
j_call: TRBJ2-7
cdr3_aa: CASSTGDRAQNEQYF
cdr3_nt: TGTGCCAGCAGTACCGGGGACAGGGCACAGAACGAGCAGTACTTC